This TCR beta chain originates from a study of early T cells in non-severe SARS-CoV-2 infection. Study at large: Unpaired chains resulted from sequencing bulk RNA of unsorted whole blood. General observations from the study: VDJdb-based annotation leaned toward anti-spike CD8 responses and missed private and CD4 specificities.

This CDR3 region has 13 residues. With regard to this clonotype: The antigen is not known.

Researchers attached unique molecular identifiers to individual cDNA molecules. One entry per CDR3 protein results from TCRdb running MiXCR on the 5' RACE reads. The sample shows around 50,000 distinct CDR3 sequences, around 10% of them seen only once. The clonotype originates from an adult who was a healthcare worker with PCR-confirmed SARS-CoV-2 infection or an uninfected control (not recorded which). Specimen: whole blood. The genes are TRBV21-1 and TRBJ2-1. TRBV21-1 is listed as a pseudogene. The CDR3 loop reads CASNEGMGNEQFF. Here the CDR3 DNA reads TGTGCCAGCAACGAAGGGATGGGGAATGAGCAGTTCTTC.